The T cell receptor (beta chain) under discussion was sequenced for a study of cytomegalovirus exposure and HLA in healthy donors. The table came from immunoSEQ multiplex PCR; TCRdb's copy has only in-frame clones and leaves some out. The data contain 100,000 to 150,000 clones, 80% to 90% of them singletons. The length of the CDR3 is 17 residues. Germline trimming cut 3 bases from V and 6 bases from J; bases unmatched to any gene: 15. Germline CDR1 is MGHRA and CDR2 is YSYEKL. V is TRBV4-1 and J is TRBJ2-7, with 9 bases lining up with TRBD1. What was sequenced was PBMCs. The receptor's source is a woman under 30 in good health and CMV-seronegative. The CDR3 nucleotides are TGCGCCAGCAGCCAGGGTACCGGGACAGGGCCTTTCTGCGAGCAGTACGTC. This sequence encodes CASSQGTGTGPFCEQYV.